These 24 T cell receptor beta chains came from one sample sequenced in a study of T cell responses to AZD1222 COVID-19 vaccine. Data came from immunoSEQ multiplex PCR; TCRdb stores just in-frame clones and leaves some out. The repertoire holds 180,000 or so clones, with just over 90% as singletons. The sequencing used peripheral blood, collected 28 days after the second AZD1222 dose. These receptors were collected from an adult who received the AZD1222 COVID-19 vaccine.

V and J are TRBV7-9 and TRBJ1-2; a weak D match, TRBD1 (6 bases). Trimming cost V 5 bases and J 12 bases, with 16 bases left between them. CDR1 and CDR2 (germline): SEHNR, FQNEAQ (reference sequence). The length of the CDR3 is 12 residues. CDR3 residues: CASSTRTRQDTF. The CDR3 DNA is TGTGCCAGCAGCACGAGGACACGACAGGACACCTTC.

The rearrangement links TRBV30 to TRBJ1-5; D gene uncertain. V lost 2 bases and J lost 10, with 12 bases in between. Germline V gene sequence: CDR1 GTSNPN, CDR2 SVGIG (reference sequence). CDR3 length: 12 residues. The CDR3 here is CAWSLSAGPQHF. The CDR3 DNA reads as TGTGCCTGGAGTTTATCGGCAGGCCCCCAGCATTTT.

In nucleotides, the CDR3 is TGTGCCAGCAGCAATGCCGGGACACCTAGCAATCAGCCCCAGCATTTT. Protein: CASSNAGTPSNQPQHF. V is TRBV6-6 and J is TRBJ1-5; D might be TRBD1 (6 bases). Trimming shortened V by 6 bases and J by 0 bases, and 15 bases separated the two germline ends. CDR3 length equals 16 residues. Germline V CDR1 and CDR2: MNHNY, SVGAGI (reference sequence).

This chain uses TRBV28 with TRBJ2-7, with TRBD1 matching 9 bases. Germline V CDR1 and CDR2: MDHEN, SYDVKM. The length of the CDR3 is 15 residues. After removal of 6 bases from V and 2 bases from J, the junction contained 8 bases not matched to a gene. In DNA, the CDR3 is TGTGCCAGCAGGGGACAGGGAAAATTCACCTACGAGCAGTACTTC. Amino acid sequence: CASRGQGKFTYEQYF.

The chain carries TRBV28 and TRBJ2-5, with D possibly being TRBD1 or TRBD2 (5 bases each). Germline-derived CDR1 and CDR2 are MDHEN and SYDVKM. CDR3 size: 12 residues. The ends were cut back, 8 bases at V and 9 bases at J, with 16 bases in the middle. CDR3 region: CASRDGGGAQYF. As DNA, the CDR3 is TGTGCCAGCCGGGACGGTGGGGGAGCCCAGTACTTC.

V gene TRBV20-1 combines with J gene TRBJ1-1; D might be TRBD1 (5 bases). Germline values: CDR1 DFQATT, CDR2 SNEGSKA (reference sequence). This CDR3 has 10 residues. Deletions cut 7 bases from V and 8 bases from J, with 11 bases between. The CDR3 reads CSVRGIEAFF. The CDR3 DNA reads TGCAGTGTGAGGGGCATCGAAGCTTTCTTT.

The V and J genes are TRBV5-4 and TRBJ1-1; TRBD1 aligns across 9 bases. Looked up from germline, CDR1 is SGHNT and CDR2 is YYREEE (reference sequence). V lost 3 bases to trimming and J lost 4 bases; unmatched junction nucleotides: 4. The CDR3 has 14 amino acids. This CDR3 is CASSSRTGVTEAFF. In DNA form, the CDR3 reads TGTGCCAGCAGCTCAAGGACAGGGGTCACTGAAGCTTTCTTT.

The chain has TRBV19 and TRBJ1-2; 7 bases are a match to TRBD1. Germline CDR1 reads LNHDA; CDR2 reads SQIVND (reference sequence). CDR3 length equals 16 residues. V was pared by 3 bases and J by 5 bases, with 12 bases of the junction left unmatched. CDR3 sequence: CASSIGQGVRSYGYTF. The CDR3 DNA reads as TGTGCCAGTAGTATTGGTCAGGGGGTAAGGAGTTATGGCTACACCTTC.

CDR3 sequence (DNA): TGTGCCAGCAGTTTTCGGGGGGCCCATCAGCCCCAGCATTTT. It is translated as CASSFRGAHQPQHF. This chain connects TRBV28 to TRBJ1-5; TRBD1 is a possible D gene (6 bases). Germline values: CDR1 MDHEN, CDR2 SYDVKM. The V gene lost 3 bases and the J gene lost 5 bases, with 11 bases spanning the gap. The CDR3 has 14 residues.

V and J are TRBV5-1 and TRBJ1-2, with D possibly being TRBD1 (6 bases). Germline loops: CDR1 SGHRS, CDR2 YFSETQ. Trimming pared 6 bases from V and 4 bases from J, leaving 22 bases between. This CDR3 comprises 16 residues. CDR3 protein: CASTPGVRGVGYGYTF. The CDR3, as DNA: TGCGCCAGCACCCCTGGGGTCAGGGGAGTGGGCTATGGCTACACCTTC.

Details on this clone: This sample includes further DNA sequences coding for the same CDR3. This chain connects TRBV2 to TRBJ2-2; 10 bases agree with TRBD2. The CDR3 loop spans 15 amino acids. Germline V CDR1 and CDR2: SNHLY, FYNNEI. Losses at the gene ends were 4 bases for V and 5 bases for J; bases not matched to a gene: 4. The CDR3 region is CASSALAGGTGELFF. The CDR3 DNA reads TGTGCCAGCAGTGCCTTAGCGGGAGGTACCGGGGAGCTGTTTTTT.

V and J are TRBV28 and TRBJ1-2, with 7 bases identical to TRBD1. This CDR3 spans 12 amino acids. The V gene's germline CDR1 is MDHEN and CDR2 SYDVKM. V was pared by 2 bases and J by 11 bases, with 5 bases of the junction left unmatched. CDR3 amino acids: CASSLRTGAYTF. CDR3 nucleotide sequence: TGTGCCAGCAGTTTAAGAACAGGGGCGTACACCTTC.

The V and J genes are TRBV10-1 and TRBJ2-3; 13 bases are a match to TRBD2. Trimming at V came to 8 bases and at J to 5 bases, leaving 10 bases not matched to a gene. The CDR3 is made up of 16 amino acids. Per germline, CDR1 WNHNN and CDR2 SYGVQD (reference sequence). CDR3: CASSMTSGGRVDTQYF. The CDR3, as DNA: TGCGCCAGCTCTATGACTAGCGGGGGGCGCGTAGATACGCAGTATTTT.

The chain combines TRBV19 with TRBJ2-1; 12 nucleotides align to TRBD2. The CDR3 runs to 16 residues. The V gene's germline CDR1 is LNHDA and CDR2 SQIVND (reference sequence). V shed 0 bases and J 8 bases; nucleotides not matched to a gene: 5. CDR3 residues: CASSIDFGLAGYEQFF. CDR3 nucleotide sequence: TGTGCCAGTAGTATAGATTTCGGACTAGCGGGATATGAGCAGTTCTTC. Variable domain in full (rest from reference TRBV19 and TRBJ2-1): DGGITQSPKYLFRKEGQNVTLSCEQNLNHDAMYWYRQDPGQGLRLIYYSQIVNDFQKGDIAEGYSVSREKKESFPLTVTSAQKNPTAFYLCASSIDFGLAGYEQFFGPGTRLTVL.

The CDR3 nucleotides read TGCGCCAGCAGGCGGACAGACTCCTACGAGCAGTACTTC. It specifies CASRRTDSYEQYF. The J gene is TRBJ2-7, the V gene TRBV5-1; D might be TRBD1 (6 bases). This CDR3 is built from 13 residues. Germline V gene lookup returns CDR1 SGHRS and CDR2 YFSETQ. V was shortened by 5 bases and J by 0 bases, with 9 bases between the two germline ends.

The chain couples TRBV6-5 to TRBJ2-7, with a possible D match to TRBD2 (5 bases). Germline loops: CDR1 MNHEY, CDR2 SVGAGI. The ends were cut back, 9 bases at V and 7 bases at J, with 22 bases in the middle. This CDR3 comprises 14 residues. CDR3 nucleotides: TGTGCCAGTTCCACCGCCGGAGGTTTGAGGGAGCAGTACTTC. Its protein is CASSTAGGLREQYF.

The V gene is TRBV19, the J gene TRBJ1-2; D possibly corresponds to TRBD1 (5 bases). CDR1 is LNHDA and CDR2 is SQIVND in the germline V gene (reference sequence). This CDR3 region has 14 residues. The germline V and J ends were trimmed by 5 bases and 4 bases, with 14 bases remaining between them. The DNA of the CDR3 is TGTGCCAGTAGTGTGAGGGACGGATCCTATGGCTACACCTTC. Translated, it gives CASSVRDGSYGYTF.

The chain combines TRBV4-2 with TRBJ2-7, with a weak D call TRBD1 (6 bases). The germline gives CDR1 LGHNA, CDR2 YNFKEQ. V gave up 8 bases and J gave up 0 bases, with 17 bases separating them. The CDR3 totals 15 residues. The CDR3: CASAGVTGNSYEQYF. The CDR3 DNA sequence: TGTGCCAGCGCAGGGGTTACAGGGAACTCCTACGAGCAGTACTTC.

This clone has just one count. This rearrangement joins TRBV18 to TRBJ2-1; 10 bases map to TRBD2. The CDR3 consists of 16 residues. The germline CDR1 and CDR2 sequences are KGHSH and LQKENI. V lost 5 bases, J lost 0 bases, and 4 bases stayed unmatched. The CDR3 DNA is TGTGCCAGCTCATCTAGCGGGAGAAGCTCCTACAATGAGCAGTTCTTC. It yields the protein CASSSSGRSSYNEQFF.

V usage is TRBV12-5 and J usage is TRBJ1-3, with D possibly matching TRBD1 (5 bases). Germline values: CDR1 LGHNT, CDR2 FRNRAP. The CDR3 length is 14 residues. With 3 bases removed from V and 4 bases from J, the gap between germline ends came to 10 bases. As DNA, the CDR3 is TGTGCTAGTGGTTTTGGGGCCCAGGGAAACACCATATATTTT. Protein: CASGFGAQGNTIYF. The whole variable domain, filled in from reference TRBV12-5 and TRBJ1-3, reads DARVTQTPRHKVTEMGQEVTMRCQPILGHNTVFWYRQTMMQGLELLAYFRNRAPLDDSGMPKDRFSAEMPDATLATLKIQPSEPRDSAVYFCASGFGAQGNTIYFGEGSWLTVV.

The chain couples TRBV28 to TRBJ2-7; TRBD2 matches 7 bases. The length of the CDR3 is 14 residues. The germline gives CDR1 MDHEN, CDR2 SYDVKM. J gave up 1 base and V 6 bases, and 6 bases lay outside the gene matches. CDR3 sequence reads: CASRPSGGSYEQYF. CDR3 DNA sequence: TGTGCCAGCAGACCTAGCGGAGGGTCCTACGAGCAGTACTTC.

The V gene is TRBV5-8, the J gene TRBJ1-1; D is undetermined. The CDR3 is 15 amino acids. V gave up 3 bases and J gave up 6 bases, with 18 bases separating them. Germline loops: CDR1 SGHTS, CDR2 YDEGEE. The chain's CDR3 is CASSSGRSDGAEAFF. The CDR3 region has the DNA TGTGCCAGCAGCTCCGGGAGGTCCGACGGGGCTGAAGCTTTCTTT.

CDR3 amino acids: CASSDSRDRDIQYF. In DNA, the CDR3 is TGTGCCAGCAGCGATAGCAGGGATCGGGACATTCAGTACTTC. V and J are TRBV13 and TRBJ2-4, with D perhaps matching TRBD1 (5 bases). The germline gives CDR1 PRHDT, CDR2 FYEKMQ (reference sequence). CDR3 size: 14 residues. The V and J ends lost 5 bases and 8 bases respectively, with 16 bases between them.

The chain joins TRBV4-1 to TRBJ1-1; D may be TRBD1 (5 bases). The germline V gene has CDR1 MGHRA and CDR2 YSYEKL. The CDR3 contains 15 residues. Trimming cost V 0 bases and J 5 bases, with 13 bases left between them. CDR3 in DNA: TGCGCCAGCAGCCAAGATCAGGGCTGGAAGACTGAAGCTTTCTTT. This sequence encodes CASSQDQGWKTEAFF.